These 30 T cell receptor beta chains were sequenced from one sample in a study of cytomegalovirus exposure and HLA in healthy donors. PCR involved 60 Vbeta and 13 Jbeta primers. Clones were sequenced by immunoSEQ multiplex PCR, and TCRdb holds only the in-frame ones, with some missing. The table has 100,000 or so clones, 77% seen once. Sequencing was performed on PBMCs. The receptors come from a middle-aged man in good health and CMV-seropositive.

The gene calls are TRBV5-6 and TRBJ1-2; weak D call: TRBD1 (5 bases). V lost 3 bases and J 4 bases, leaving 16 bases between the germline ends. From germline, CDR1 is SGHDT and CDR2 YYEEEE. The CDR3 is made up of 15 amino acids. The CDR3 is CASSWQGLRSYGYTF. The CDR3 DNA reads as TGTGCCAGCAGCTGGCAGGGCCTCAGATCCTATGGCTACACCTTC.

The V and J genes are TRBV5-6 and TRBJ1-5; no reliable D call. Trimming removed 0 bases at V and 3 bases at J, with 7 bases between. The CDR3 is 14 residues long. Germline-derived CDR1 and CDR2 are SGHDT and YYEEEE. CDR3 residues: CASSLGQVNQPQHF. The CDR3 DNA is TGTGCCAGCAGCTTGGGGCAGGTCAATCAGCCCCAGCATTTT.

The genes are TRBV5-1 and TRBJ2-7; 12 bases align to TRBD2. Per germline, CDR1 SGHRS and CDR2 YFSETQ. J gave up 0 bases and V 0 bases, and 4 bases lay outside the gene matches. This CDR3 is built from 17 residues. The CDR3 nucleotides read TGCGCCAGCAGCTTGGTCCTAGCGGGGGGGCTCTCCTACGAGCAGTACTTC. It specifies CASSLVLAGGLSYEQYF.

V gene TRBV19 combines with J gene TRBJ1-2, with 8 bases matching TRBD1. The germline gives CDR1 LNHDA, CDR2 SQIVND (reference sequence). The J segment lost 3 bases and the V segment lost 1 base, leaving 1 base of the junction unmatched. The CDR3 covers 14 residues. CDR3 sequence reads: CASSIATGDYGYTF. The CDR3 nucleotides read TGTGCCAGTAGTATAGCGACAGGGGACTATGGCTACACCTTC.

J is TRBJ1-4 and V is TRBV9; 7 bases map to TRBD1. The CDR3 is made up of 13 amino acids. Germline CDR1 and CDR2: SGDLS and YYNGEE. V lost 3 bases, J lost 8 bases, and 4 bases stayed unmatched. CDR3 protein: CASSGTGYEKLFF. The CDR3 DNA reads TGTGCCAGCAGCGGGACAGGCTACGAAAAACTGTTTTTT.

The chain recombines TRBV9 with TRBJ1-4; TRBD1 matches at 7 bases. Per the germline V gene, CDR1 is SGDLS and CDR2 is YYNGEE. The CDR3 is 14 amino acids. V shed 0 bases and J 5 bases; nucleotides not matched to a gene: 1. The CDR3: CASSVAGGNEKLFF. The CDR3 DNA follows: TGTGCCAGCAGCGTAGCAGGGGGGAATGAAAAACTGTTTTTT.

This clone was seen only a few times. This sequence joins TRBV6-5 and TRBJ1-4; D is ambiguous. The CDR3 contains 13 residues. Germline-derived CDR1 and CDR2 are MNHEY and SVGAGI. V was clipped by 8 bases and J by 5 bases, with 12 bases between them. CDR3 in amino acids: CASQQQQNEKLFF. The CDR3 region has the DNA TGTGCCAGCCAGCAACAGCAAAATGAAAAACTGTTTTTT.

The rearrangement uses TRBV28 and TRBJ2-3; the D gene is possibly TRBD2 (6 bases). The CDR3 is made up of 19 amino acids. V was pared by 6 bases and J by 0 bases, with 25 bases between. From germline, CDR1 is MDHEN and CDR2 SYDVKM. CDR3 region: CASSRVGLAPSSSTDTQYF. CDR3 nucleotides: TGTGCCAGCAGCCGGGTGGGGCTAGCGCCGTCTTCTAGCACAGATACGCAGTATTTT.

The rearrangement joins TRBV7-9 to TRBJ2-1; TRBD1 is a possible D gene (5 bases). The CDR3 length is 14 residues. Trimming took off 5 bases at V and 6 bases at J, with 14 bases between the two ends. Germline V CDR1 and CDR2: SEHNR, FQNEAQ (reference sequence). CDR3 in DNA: TGTGCCAGCAGCCCCACAGTCAGGGCCAATGAGCAGTTCTTC. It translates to CASSPTVRANEQFF.

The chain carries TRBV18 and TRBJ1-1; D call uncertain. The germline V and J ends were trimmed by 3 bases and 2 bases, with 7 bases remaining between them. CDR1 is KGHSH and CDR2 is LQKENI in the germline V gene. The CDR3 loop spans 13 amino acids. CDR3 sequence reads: CASSPEANTEAFF. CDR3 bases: TGTGCCAGCTCACCCGAGGCTAACACTGAAGCTTTCTTT.

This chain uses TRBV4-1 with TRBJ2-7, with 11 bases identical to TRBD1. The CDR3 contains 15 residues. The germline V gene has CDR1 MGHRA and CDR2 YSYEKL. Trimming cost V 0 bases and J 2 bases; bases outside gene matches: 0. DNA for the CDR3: TGCGCCAGCAGCCAAGAGGGACAGGGGGCCTACGAGCAGTACTTC. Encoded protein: CASSQEGQGAYEQYF.

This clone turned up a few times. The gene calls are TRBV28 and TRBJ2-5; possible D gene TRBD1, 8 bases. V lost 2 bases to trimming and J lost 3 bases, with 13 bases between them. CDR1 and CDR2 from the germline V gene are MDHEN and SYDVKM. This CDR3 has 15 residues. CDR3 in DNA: TGTGCCAGCAGTTTAAGCGGGACAGGAAAAGAGACCCAGTACTTC. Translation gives CASSLSGTGKETQYF.

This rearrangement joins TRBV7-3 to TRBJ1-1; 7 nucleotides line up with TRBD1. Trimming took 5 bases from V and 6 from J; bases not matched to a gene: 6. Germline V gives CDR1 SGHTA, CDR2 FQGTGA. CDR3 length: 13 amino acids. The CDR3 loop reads CASSLYGTAEAFF. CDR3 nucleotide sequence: TGTGCCAGCAGCCTGTATGGGACAGCTGAAGCTTTCTTT. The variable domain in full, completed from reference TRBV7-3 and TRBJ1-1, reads GAGVSQTPSNKVTEKGKYVELRCDPISGHTALYWYRQSLGQGPEFLIYFQGTGAADDSGLPNDRFFAVRPEGSVSTLKIQRTERGDSAVYLCASSLYGTAEAFFGQGTRLTVV.

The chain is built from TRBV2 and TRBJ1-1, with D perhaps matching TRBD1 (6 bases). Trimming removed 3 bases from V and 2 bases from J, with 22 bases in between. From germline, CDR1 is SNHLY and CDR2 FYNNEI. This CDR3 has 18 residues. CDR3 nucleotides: TGTGCCAGCAGTGACAGACCGGGACAACCCATGGGAAACACTGAAGCTTTCTTT. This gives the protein CASSDRPGQPMGNTEAFF. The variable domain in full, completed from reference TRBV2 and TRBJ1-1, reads EPEVTQTPSHQVTQMGQEVILRCVPISNHLYFYWYRQILGQKVEFLVSFYNNEISEKSEIFDDQFSVERPDGSNFTLKIRSTKLEDSAMYFCASSDRPGQPMGNTEAFFGQGTRLTVV.

The CDR3 reads CASSFRQNYGYTF. CDR3 sequence (DNA): TGTGCCAGCAGCTTCCGACAGAACTATGGCTACACCTTC. The V and J genes are TRBV7-2 and TRBJ1-2; D is perhaps TRBD1 (5 bases). V gave up 3 bases and J gave up 2 bases, with 7 bases separating them. This CDR3 is built from 13 residues. From germline, CDR1 is SGHTA and CDR2 FQGNSA.

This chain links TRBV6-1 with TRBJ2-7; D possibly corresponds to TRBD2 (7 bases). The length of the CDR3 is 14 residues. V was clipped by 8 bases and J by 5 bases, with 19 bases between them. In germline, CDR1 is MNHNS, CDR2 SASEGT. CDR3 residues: CASLRGAQLHEQYF. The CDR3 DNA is TGTGCCAGCCTACGGGGGGCCCAACTACACGAGCAGTACTTC.

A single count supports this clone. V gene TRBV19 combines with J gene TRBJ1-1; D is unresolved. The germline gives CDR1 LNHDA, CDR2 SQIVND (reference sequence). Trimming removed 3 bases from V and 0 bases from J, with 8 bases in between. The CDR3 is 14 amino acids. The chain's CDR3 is CASSIGELNTEAFF. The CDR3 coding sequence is TGTGCCAGTAGTATCGGGGAGTTGAACACTGAAGCTTTCTTT.

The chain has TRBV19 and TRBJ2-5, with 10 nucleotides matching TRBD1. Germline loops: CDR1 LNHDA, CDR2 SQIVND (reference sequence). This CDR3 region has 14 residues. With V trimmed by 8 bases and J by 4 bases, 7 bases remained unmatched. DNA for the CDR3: TGTGCCAGTTCTCGGACAGGGGGAGCAGAGACCCAGTACTTC. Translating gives CASSRTGGAETQYF.

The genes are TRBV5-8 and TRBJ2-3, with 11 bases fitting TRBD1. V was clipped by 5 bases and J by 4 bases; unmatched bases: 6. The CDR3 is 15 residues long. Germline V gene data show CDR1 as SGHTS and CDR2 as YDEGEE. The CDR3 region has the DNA TGTGCCAGCAGGGGGGACAGGGGGACCCCAGATACGCAGTATTTT. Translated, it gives CASRGDRGTPDTQYF.

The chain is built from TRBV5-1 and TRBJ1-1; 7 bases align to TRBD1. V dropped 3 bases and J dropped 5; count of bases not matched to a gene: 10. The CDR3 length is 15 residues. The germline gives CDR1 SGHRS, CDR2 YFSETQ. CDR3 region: CASSYDRVKSTEAFF. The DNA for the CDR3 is TGCGCCAGCAGCTATGACAGGGTTAAGTCTACTGAAGCTTTCTTT.

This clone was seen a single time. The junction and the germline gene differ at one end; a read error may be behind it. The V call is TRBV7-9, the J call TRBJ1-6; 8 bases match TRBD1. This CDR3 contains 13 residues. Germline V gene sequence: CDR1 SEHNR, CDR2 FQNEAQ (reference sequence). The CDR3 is CSSSTQGDSPLHF. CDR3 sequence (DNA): TGTTCCAGCAGCACACAGGGGGATTCACCCCTCCACTTT.

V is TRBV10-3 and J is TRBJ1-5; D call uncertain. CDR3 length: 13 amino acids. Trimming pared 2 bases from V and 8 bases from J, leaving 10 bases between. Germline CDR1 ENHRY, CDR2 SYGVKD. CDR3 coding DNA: TGTGCCATCAGTGAGAATAGTCTAGAGCCCCAGCATTTT. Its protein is CAISENSLEPQHF.

For the CDR3, the DNA is TGTGCCACCAGCAGAGATACCAGGGGGCTTGGCTATGGCTACACCTTC. This sequence encodes CATSRDTRGLGYGYTF. The gene calls are TRBV15 and TRBJ1-2, with 8 bases that match TRBD1. V lost 0 bases, J lost 4 bases, and 7 bases stayed unmatched. The length of the CDR3 is 16 residues. CDR1 is LNHNV and CDR2 is YYDKDF in the germline V gene (reference sequence).

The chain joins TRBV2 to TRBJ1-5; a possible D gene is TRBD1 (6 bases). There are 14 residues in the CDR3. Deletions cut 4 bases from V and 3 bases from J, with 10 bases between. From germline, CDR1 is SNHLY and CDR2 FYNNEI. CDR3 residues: CASSARGNNQPQHF. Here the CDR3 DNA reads TGTGCCAGCAGTGCCAGGGGCAACAATCAGCCCCAGCATTTT.

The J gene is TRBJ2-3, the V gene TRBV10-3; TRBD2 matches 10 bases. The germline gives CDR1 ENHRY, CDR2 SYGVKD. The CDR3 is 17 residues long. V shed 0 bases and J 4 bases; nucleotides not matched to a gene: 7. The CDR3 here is CAISESVQRGGADTQYF. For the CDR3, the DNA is TGTGCCATCAGTGAGTCGGTACAGCGGGGGGGAGCAGATACGCAGTATTTT.

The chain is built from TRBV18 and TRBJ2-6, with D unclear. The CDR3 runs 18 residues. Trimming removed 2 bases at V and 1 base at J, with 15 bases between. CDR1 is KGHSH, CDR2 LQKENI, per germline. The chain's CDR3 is CASSPSATQRSGANVLTF. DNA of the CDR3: TGTGCCAGCTCACCAAGCGCCACCCAGCGATCTGGGGCCAACGTCCTGACTTTC.

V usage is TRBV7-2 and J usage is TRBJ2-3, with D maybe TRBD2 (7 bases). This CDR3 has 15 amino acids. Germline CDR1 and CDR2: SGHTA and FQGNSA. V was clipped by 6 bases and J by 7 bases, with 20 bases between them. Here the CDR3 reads CASSRAGAVPYTQYF. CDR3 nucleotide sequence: TGTGCCAGCAGTCGGGCGGGGGCCGTCCCCTATACGCAGTATTTT.

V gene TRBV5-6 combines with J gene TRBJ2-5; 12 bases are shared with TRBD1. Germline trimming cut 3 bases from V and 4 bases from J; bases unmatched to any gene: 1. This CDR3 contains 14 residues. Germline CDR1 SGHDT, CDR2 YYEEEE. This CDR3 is CASSWDRGLETQYF. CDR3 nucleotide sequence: TGTGCCAGCAGCTGGGACAGGGGGCTAGAGACCCAGTACTTC. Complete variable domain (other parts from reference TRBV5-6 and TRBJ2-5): DAGVTQSPTHLIKTRGQQVTLRCSPKSGHDTVSWYQQALGQGPQFIFQYYEEEERQRGNFPDRFSGHQFPNYSSELNVNALLLGDSALYLCASSWDRGLETQYFGPGTRLLVL.

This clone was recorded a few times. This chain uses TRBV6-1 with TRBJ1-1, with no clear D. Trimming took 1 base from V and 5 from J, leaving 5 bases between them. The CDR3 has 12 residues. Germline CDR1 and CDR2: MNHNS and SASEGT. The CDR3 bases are TGTGCCAGCAGTGAAGTATTTACTGAAGCTTTCTTT. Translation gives CASSEVFTEAFF.

DNA for the CDR3: TGTGCCAGCGGGACACTCCGGGATGAGCAGTTCTTC. Translation gives CASGTLRDEQFF. V and J are TRBV6-6 and TRBJ2-1, with a tentative D call TRBD1 (6 bases). V dropped 8 bases and J dropped 8 bases, with 13 bases sitting between them. CDR1 is MNHNY, CDR2 SVGAGI, per germline (reference sequence). This CDR3 is 12 amino acids long.